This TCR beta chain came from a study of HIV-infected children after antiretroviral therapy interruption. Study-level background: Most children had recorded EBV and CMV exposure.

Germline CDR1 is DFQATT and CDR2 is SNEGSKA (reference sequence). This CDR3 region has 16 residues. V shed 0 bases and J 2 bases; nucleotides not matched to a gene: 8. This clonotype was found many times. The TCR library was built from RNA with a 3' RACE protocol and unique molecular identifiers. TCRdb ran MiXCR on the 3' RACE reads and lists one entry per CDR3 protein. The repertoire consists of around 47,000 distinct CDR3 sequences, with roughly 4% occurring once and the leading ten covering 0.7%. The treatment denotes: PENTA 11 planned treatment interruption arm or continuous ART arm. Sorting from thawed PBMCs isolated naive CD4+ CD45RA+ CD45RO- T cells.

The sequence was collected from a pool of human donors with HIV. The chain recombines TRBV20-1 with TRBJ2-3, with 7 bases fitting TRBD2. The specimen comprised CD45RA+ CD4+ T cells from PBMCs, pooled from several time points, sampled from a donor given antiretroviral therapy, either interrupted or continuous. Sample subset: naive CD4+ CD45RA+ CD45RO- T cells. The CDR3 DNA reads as TGCAGTGCTAGAGATCAAGGCGGGGGAATCACAGATACGCAGTATTTT. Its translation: CSARDQGGGITDTQYF.